Below are 10 T cell receptor beta chains sequenced from a single sample in a study of cytomegalovirus exposure and HLA in healthy donors. The repertoire was sequenced with immunoSEQ multiplex PCR; TCRdb's copy has only in-frame clones and lacks some. The table shows about 130,000 clones, with roughly four fifths occurring only once. The specimen was PBMCs. The receptors were gathered from a man between 25 and 39 years old in good health and CMV-seropositive.

This clone was counted a single time. The V gene is TRBV29-1, the J gene TRBJ1-1, with unresolved D. V lost 4 bases, J lost 1 base, and 4 bases lay in between. Germline loops: CDR1 SQVTM, CDR2 ANQGSEA. The CDR3 has 11 amino acids. The CDR3 sequence: CSVGANTEAFF. The CDR3, as DNA: TGCAGCGTTGGCGCGAACACTGAAGCTTTCTTT.

V is TRBV5-1 and J is TRBJ1-1; D uncertain. Trimming removed 2 bases at V and 1 base at J, with 12 bases between. This CDR3 has 15 amino acids. Germline CDR1 is SGHRS and CDR2 is YFSETQ. In nucleotides, the CDR3 is TGCGCCAGCAGCTTTTTGGCCACACAGAACACTGAAGCTTTCTTT. Encoded protein: CASSFLATQNTEAFF. The whole variable domain, remainder taken from reference TRBV5-1 and TRBJ1-1, is KAGVTQTPRYLIKTRGQQVTLSCSPISGHRSVSWYQQTPGQGLQFLFEYFSETQRNKGNFPGRFSGRQFSNSRSEMNVSTLELGDSALYLCASSFLATQNTEAFFGQGTRLTVV.

This rearrangement joins TRBV2 to TRBJ1-1; D gene ambiguous. Germline V lookup: CDR1 SNHLY, CDR2 FYNNEI. CDR3 length equals 15 residues. Trimming removed 4 bases at V and 6 bases at J, with 18 bases between. The CDR3, as DNA: TGTGCCAGCAGTGGTTCAGGCGGGTCTGAAGCTGAAGCTTTCTTT. Translating gives CASSGSGGSEAEAFF.

The chain links TRBV7-2 to TRBJ1-1, with a tentative D call TRBD1 (5 bases). V lost 5 bases and J 1 base, leaving 14 bases between the germline ends. This CDR3 region has 15 residues. The germline V gene has CDR1 SGHTA and CDR2 FQGNSA. CDR3 amino acids: CASSPRRDQNTEAFF. CDR3 DNA: TGTGCCAGCAGCCCCCGCAGGGATCAGAACACTGAAGCTTTCTTT.

This clone was counted a single time. The chain carries TRBV23-1 and TRBJ1-2; the match to TRBD1 covers 8 bases. TRBV23-1 is assigned to the ORF class and has an uncertain function. J lost 3 bases, V lost 5 bases, and 5 bases had no gene match. The CDR3 runs to 14 residues. Here the CDR3 reads CASSDRGFDYGYTF. The DNA of the CDR3 is TGCGCCAGCAGTGACAGGGGATTCGACTATGGCTACACCTTC.

This clone was seen only a few times. V and J are TRBV6-5 and TRBJ1-1, with 9 bases matching TRBD1. Germline V gives CDR1 MNHEY, CDR2 SVGAGI. V gave up 0 bases and J gave up 2 bases; unmatched junction bases: 4. The CDR3 covers 16 residues. The CDR3 loop reads CASSYSRDRVNTEAFF. The DNA for the CDR3 is TGTGCCAGCAGTTACTCTCGGGACAGGGTAAACACTGAAGCTTTCTTT.

The chain uses TRBV4-2 and TRBJ2-5; 7 bases are a match to TRBD2. The CDR3 consists of 16 residues. The V and J ends lost 0 bases and 4 bases, in that order; junction bases with no gene match: 8. Germline V gene lookup returns CDR1 LGHNA and CDR2 YNFKEQ. CDR3: CASSQDPAGRAETQYF. As DNA, the CDR3 is TGTGCCAGCAGCCAAGATCCGGCGGGGAGGGCAGAGACCCAGTACTTC.

The chain combines TRBV9 with TRBJ2-1; 10 bases fit TRBD2. In germline, CDR1 is SGDLS, CDR2 YYNGEE. The trim removed 2 bases at V and 15 bases at J, leaving 14 bases unmatched. CDR3 length: 15 amino acids. CDR3 in DNA: TGTGCCAGCAGCGTCCTGGGGCTAGCGGGGGTCGAGGTGTTCTTC. Amino acids: CASSVLGLAGVEVFF.

This chain uses TRBV9 with TRBJ2-1; TRBD2 is a possible D gene (7 bases). In germline, CDR1 is SGDLS, CDR2 YYNGEE. V lost 3 bases and J 7 bases, leaving 11 bases between the germline ends. This CDR3 is 13 amino acids long. The CDR3 region is CASSGGGQNEQFF. CDR3 coding DNA: TGTGCCAGCAGCGGGGGGGGGCAGAATGAGCAGTTCTTC.

The gene calls are TRBV18 and TRBJ1-2, with a tentative D call TRBD1 (5 bases). V lost 2 bases and J 6 bases, leaving 10 bases between the germline ends. Germline V gene sequence: CDR1 KGHSH, CDR2 LQKENI. This CDR3 is 13 amino acids long. CDR3 in amino acids: CASSPKPGNGYTF. The CDR3, as DNA: TGTGCCAGCTCACCAAAGCCAGGGAATGGCTACACCTTC.